A selection of T cell receptor beta chains follows, all from one sample in a study of cytomegalovirus exposure and HLA in healthy donors. The protocol was immunoSEQ multiplex PCR, while the TCRdb copy is restricted to in-frame clones and leaves out a portion. The data contain 100,000 to 150,000 clones, roughly 78% of them singletons. Sequences were obtained from PBMCs. The receptors originated from a man aged 25-45 years in good health and CMV-seronegative. CDR3s include the opening cysteine and the closing phenylalanine or tryptophan. The order of the fields is V gene, J gene, CDR3 length, clone size, D gene, CDR3 DNA, CDR3 protein. A D gene is named only where the DNA matches it firmly. For some rows the clone size is stated as once, few or many, or as a class when expanded; others skip it.

>TRBV4-1|TRBJ2-7|18|.|TRBD1
TGCGCCAGCAGCCAAACACATGAGGTACAGGGGGCCCTTTACGAGCAGTACTTC
CASSQTHEVQGALYEQYF
>TRBV5-6|TRBJ1-3|16|once|TRBD1
TGTGCCAGCAGCTTGGGCCCAGGGGGAACTGGAAACACCATATATTTT
CASSLGPGGTGNTIYF
>TRBV11-2|TRBJ2-5|15|.|TRBD2
TGTGCCAGCAGCCCCCAGGGACTAGCGGCAGAGACCCAGTACTTC
CASSPQGLAAETQYF
>TRBV5-1|TRBJ1-4|19|few|TRBD1
TGCGCCAGCAGCTTGGGGTCCTCCGGGACAGGGGGCGCGAGGGAAAAACTGTTTTTT
CASSLGSSGTGGAREKLFF
>TRBV5-8|TRBJ2-3|14|.|.
TGTGCCAGCAGCTTGGGCAGGGCCACAGATACGCAGTATTTT
CASSLGRATDTQYF
>TRBV5-6|TRBJ2-1|13|few|.
TGTGCCAGCAGCTTGGCCAAGCACAATGAGCAGTTCTTC
CASSLAKHNEQFF
>TRBV29-1|TRBJ2-3|15|once|TRBD2
TGCAGCGTTGAAGGGACTAGCGGGAGGTCAGATACGCAGTATTTT
CSVEGTSGRSDTQYF
>TRBV11-2|TRBJ2-7|13|once|.
TGTGCCAGCAGCTTAGACTTATCCTACGAGCAGTACTTC
CASSLDLSYEQYF
>TRBV29-1|TRBJ2-7|12|.|.
TGCAGCGTTGAAGGAGGAGGTTACGAGCAGTACTTC
CSVEGGGYEQYF
>TRBV19|TRBJ1-5|14|once|.
TGTGCCAGTAGTATCAGGGGTAGCAATCAGCCCCAGCATTTT
CASSIRGSNQPQHF
>TRBV29-1|TRBJ2-6|14|.|.
TGCAGCGTAGGACAGACCTCTGGGGCCAACGTCCTGACTTTC
CSVGQTSGANVLTF
>TRBV7-2|TRBJ1-4|13|.|.
TGTGCCAGCAGTAAATCTACAGAGGAAAAACTGTTTTTT
CASSKSTEEKLFF
>TRBV6-5|TRBJ2-7|15|.|TRBD1
TGTGCCAGCAGTGGGGCAGGGGGAGCAGCCTACGAGCAGTACTTC
CASSGAGGAAYEQYF
>TRBV20-1|TRBJ2-5|11|once|.
TGCAGTGCGGACGGGAAAGAGACCCAGTACTTC
CSADGKETQYF
>TRBV9|TRBJ2-2|14|few|.
TGTGCCAGCAGCAACGTTAGGGACACCGGGAAGCTGTTTTTT
CASSNVRDTGKLFF
>TRBV5-1|TRBJ1-1|14|.|.
TGCGCCAGCAGCTTGGAACAGCCGAACACTGAAGCTTTCTTT
CASSLEQPNTEAFF
>TRBV5-1|TRBJ1-1|15|.|TRBD1
TGCGCCAGCAGCCCCTGGACAGGACTGAACACTGAAGCTTTCTTT
CASSPWTGLNTEAFF
>TRBV16|TRBJ2-2|13|.|TRBD1
TGTGCCAGCAGCCCAAGGGGGCCCGGGGAGCTGTTTTTT
CASSPRGPGELFF
>TRBV7-2|TRBJ1-6|14|.|.
TGTGCCAGCAGCCCCCAGGGGTTGGCATCACCCCTCCACTTT
CASSPQGLASPLHF
>TRBV4-2|TRBJ1-5|15|.|.
TGTGCCAGCAGGAAAAAAAGGGGTTTGGACCAGCCCCAGCATTTT
CASRKKRGLDQPQHF
>TRBV19|TRBJ1-1|14|.|.
TGTGCCAGTAGTATATCCGCGCCCACTTCGAAAGCTTTCTTT
CASSISAPTSKAFF
>TRBV5-1|TRBJ2-3|18|.|.
TGCGCCAGCAGCCCTGGGTGGGGAGCTACAGGAGGGACAGATACGCAGTATTTT
CASSPGWGATGGTDTQYF
>TRBV6-1|TRBJ2-7|15|.|TRBD2
TGTGCCAGCAGTGAAGTGGCGGGAGGCTTAAGCGAGCAGTACTTC
CASSEVAGGLSEQYF
>TRBV29-1|TRBJ2-3|15|.|TRBD1
TGCAGCGTTGAAGGGGGACAGGGGATAACAGATACGCAGTATTTT
CSVEGGQGITDTQYF
>TRBV19|TRBJ1-1|13|.|.
TGTGCCAGTAGTATAGATCCGGACACTGAAGCTTTCTTT
CASSIDPDTEAFF
>TRBV5-6|TRBJ2-5|15|.|.
TGTGCCAGCAGTCCTGCTGGTGGGCTGGGCGAGACCCAGTACTTC
CASSPAGGLGETQYF
>TRBV1|TRBJ2-1|17|once|.
TGCACCAGCAGCCAAGATGTAACTAGCGGAGGGGACAATGAGCAGTTCTTC
CTSSQDVTSGGDNEQFF
>TRBV27|TRBJ2-2|13|.|.
TGTGCCAGCACCGGGTTAAGCACCGGGGAGCTGTTTTTT
CASTGLSTGELFF
>TRBV4-2|TRBJ1-6|17|.|.
TGTGCCAGCAGCCAGGACGTGGGGAGCTCCTATAATTCCCCCCTCCACTTT
CASSQDVGSSYNSPLHF
>TRBV7-8|TRBJ2-5|15|.|TRBD1
TGTGCCAGCAGGTTGGGGGTTGAGGGGGCCGAGACCCAGTACTTC
CASRLGVEGAETQYF
>TRBV6-5|TRBJ2-3|15|.|.
TGTGCCAGCAGTTACTCACCAAGGGGTGGCGATACGCAGTATTTT
CASSYSPRGGDTQYF
>TRBV23-1|TRBJ2-3|20|.|TRBD1
TGCGCCAGCAGTCAATCTCCCCATAAAGGACAGGCTCCTAGCACAGATACGCAGTATTTT
CASSQSPHKGQAPSTDTQYF
>TRBV6-1|TRBJ1-2|13|.|.
TGTGCCAGCAGTGAAGCGTCAGGGTGTGGCTACACCTTC
CASSEASGCGYTF
>TRBV5-1|TRBJ2-1|15|.|.
TGCGCCAGCAGCCCCCCAGAATACTCCTACAATGAGCAGTTCTTC
CASSPPEYSYNEQFF
>TRBV6-5|TRBJ2-1|15|.|.
TGTGCCAGCAGTACAGTGGGGGGCTCCTACAATGAGCAGTTCTTC
CASSTVGGSYNEQFF
>TRBV28|TRBJ2-3|15|.|TRBD2
TGTGCCAGCAGTTCCTCCCCGACTAGCGAGCCAGCGCAGTATTTT
CASSSSPTSEPAQYF
>TRBV6-4|TRBJ2-1|13|.|.
TGTGCCAGCAGTGACTCTGAGTACAATGAGCAGTTCTTC
CASSDSEYNEQFF
>TRBV6-6|TRBJ1-5|15|.|TRBD1
TGTGCCAGCAGTTACGAGGGACAGGGTAGTCAGCCCCAGCATTTT
CASSYEGQGSQPQHF
>TRBV10-3|TRBJ2-7|15|.|TRBD2
TGTGCCACCACGGGGGAGTCTAGCGGGAGTCTCGAGCAGTACTTC
CATTGESSGSLEQYF
>TRBV15|TRBJ1-4|16|.|.
TGTGCCACCAGCAGAGATGGTGGGGCCCTTAGTGAAAAACTGTTTTTT
CATSRDGGALSEKLFF
>TRBV6-1|TRBJ1-3|14|.|.
TGTGCCAGCACTGTATCAGGGTTGGGAAACACCATATATTTT
CASTVSGLGNTIYF
>TRBV6-5|TRBJ1-2|15|.|TRBD1
TGTGCCAGCAGTCCGACAGGGCCAAAGTCCTATGGCTACACCTTC
CASSPTGPKSYGYTF